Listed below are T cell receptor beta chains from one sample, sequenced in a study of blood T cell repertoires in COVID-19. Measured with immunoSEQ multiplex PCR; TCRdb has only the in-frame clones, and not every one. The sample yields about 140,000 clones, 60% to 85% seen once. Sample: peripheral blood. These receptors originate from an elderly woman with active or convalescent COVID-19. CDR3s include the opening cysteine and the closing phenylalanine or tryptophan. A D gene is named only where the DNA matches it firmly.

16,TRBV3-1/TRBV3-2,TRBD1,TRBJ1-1,TGTGCCAGCAGCCTTCGGGACAGGGTAGGTGGTACTGAAGCTTTCTTT,CASSLRDRVGGTEAFF
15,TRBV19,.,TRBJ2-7,TGTGCCAGTAGTGTTGCTGGCGGTCCTTCCTACGAGCAGTACTTC,CASSVAGGPSYEQYF
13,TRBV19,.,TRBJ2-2,TGTGCCACCTCTCAGGGGTACACCGGGGAGCTGTTTTTT,CATSQGYTGELFF
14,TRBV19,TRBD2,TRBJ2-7,TGTGCCAGTAGTATTAGACTAGCGGGGGTTGAGCAGTACTTC,CASSIRLAGVEQYF
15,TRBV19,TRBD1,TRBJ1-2,TGTGCCAGTAGTACGGGACAGGCGTCGATCTATGGCTACACCTTC,CASSTGQASIYGYTF
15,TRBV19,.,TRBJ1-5,TGTGCCAGTAGTATTCTTCTAACGGGCAATCAGCCCCAGCATTTT,CASSILLTGNQPQHF
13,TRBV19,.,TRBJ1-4,TGTGCCAGTAGGCTGAGAATCAATGAAAAACTGTTTTTT,CASRLRINEKLFF
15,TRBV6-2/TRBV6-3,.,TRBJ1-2,TGTGCCAGCAGTTATACAGAGATTATAACATATGGCTACACCTTC,CASSYTEIITYGYTF
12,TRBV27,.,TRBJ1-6,TGTGCCAGCACGGGGGGGAATTCACCCCTCCACTTT,CASTGGNSPLHF
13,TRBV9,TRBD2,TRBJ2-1,TGTGCCAGCAGCGCCGTGGGGGAGGGCGGGCAGTTCTTC,CASSAVGEGGQFF
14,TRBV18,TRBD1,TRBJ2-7,TGTGCCAGCTCAACAGGGGACAGGGGCATTCTGCAGTACTTC,CASSTGDRGILQYF
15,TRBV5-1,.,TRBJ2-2,TGCGCCAGCAGCTTGGCGTTGGGGCAAACCGGGGAGCTGTTTTTT,CASSLALGQTGELFF